This is a list of T cell receptor beta chains from one sample in a study of long-term antiretroviral therapy in people with HIV. Repertoires were generated with immunoSEQ multiplex PCR, while TCRdb's copy carries only in-frame clones and drops some. The table has roughly 25,000 clones, about 77% seen once; the top ten hold over 4%. Here the sequenced sample was unsorted PBMCs, taken 0.5 years after starting antiretroviral therapy. The receptors were sampled from a woman aged 40-49 years with HIV. The conserved cysteine and the conserved F or W are not part of the CDR3 here. Each record gives: V gene, J gene, D gene, CDR3 protein. A D gene is named only where the DNA matches it firmly.

>TRBV7-2|TRBJ2-5|.
ASSPSAGETQY
>TRBV7-6|TRBJ1-2|TRBD1
ASSSTGQGDYGYT
>TRBV5-6|TRBJ1-1|.
ASSLGTVNTEAF
>TRBV7-6|TRBJ2-1|TRBD2
ASSPVAGAAYNEQF
>TRBV7-7|TRBJ1-5|.
ASSSSPDQPQH
>TRBV27|TRBJ2-1|.
ASSSPGIGNNEQF
>TRBV9|TRBJ2-3|TRBD2
ASSPREGGVTDTQY
>TRBV5-1|TRBJ1-1|.
ASREEQSSNTEAF
>TRBV28|TRBJ2-7|.
ASSPGPIYEQY
>TRBV27|TRBJ2-3|.
ASRKGRALDTQY
>TRBV7-9|TRBJ1-4|.
ASSLAFQEKLF
>TRBV11-2|TRBJ2-2|.
ASSLEIGRNTGELF
>TRBV30|TRBJ2-3|.
AWSVLVADTQY
>TRBV28|TRBJ1-2|.
ASSGGSYGYT
>TRBV19|TRBJ1-1|.
ASNPDLGRLNTEAF
>TRBV5-4|TRBJ1-2|TRBD1
ASSLVGTGKRYT
>TRBV5-1|TRBJ1-1|TRBD1
ASSSGQPNTEAF
>TRBV6-5|TRBJ2-2|TRBD1
ATSTGQGATGELF
>TRBV7-7|TRBJ2-7|TRBD1
ASSPGQGNYEQY
>TRBV2|TRBJ1-2|.
ASSLTGYT